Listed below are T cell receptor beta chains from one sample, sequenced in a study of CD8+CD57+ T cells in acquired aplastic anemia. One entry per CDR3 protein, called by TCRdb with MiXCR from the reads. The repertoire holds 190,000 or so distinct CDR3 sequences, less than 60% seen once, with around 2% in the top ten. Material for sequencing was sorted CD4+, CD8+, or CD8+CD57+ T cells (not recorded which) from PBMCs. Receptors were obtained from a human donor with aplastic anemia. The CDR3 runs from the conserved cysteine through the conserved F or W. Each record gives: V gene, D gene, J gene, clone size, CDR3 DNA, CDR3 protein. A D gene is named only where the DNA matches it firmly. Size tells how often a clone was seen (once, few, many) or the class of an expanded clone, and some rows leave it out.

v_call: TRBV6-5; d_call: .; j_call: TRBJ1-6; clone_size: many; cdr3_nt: TGTGCCAGCAGTTACGATTGGGGGGGACCCTATAATTCACCCCTCCACTTT; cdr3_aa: CASSYDWGGPYNSPLHF
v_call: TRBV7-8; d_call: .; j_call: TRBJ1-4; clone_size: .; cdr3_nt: TGTGCCAGCAGCTTAGCTTTACACCTTAATGAAAAACTGTTTTTT; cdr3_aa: CASSLALHLNEKLFF
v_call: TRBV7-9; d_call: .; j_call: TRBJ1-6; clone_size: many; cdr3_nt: TGTGCCACAACCGGGCCCGAAAATAATTCACCCCTCCACTTT; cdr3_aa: CATTGPENNSPLHF
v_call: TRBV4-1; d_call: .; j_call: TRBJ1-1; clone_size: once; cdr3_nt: TGCGCCAGCGGCCCTTGGGCCGAGACTGAAGCTTTCTTT; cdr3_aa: CASGPWAETEAFF
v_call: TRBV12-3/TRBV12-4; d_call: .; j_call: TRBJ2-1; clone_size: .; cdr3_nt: TGTGCCAGCACCCCCCACCCCCTCGTCGGGGAGCAGTTCTTC; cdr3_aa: CASTPHPLVGEQFF
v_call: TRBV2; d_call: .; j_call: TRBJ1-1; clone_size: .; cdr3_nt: TGTGCCAGCAGGATGACGTCGGGGAACACTGAAGCTTTCTTT; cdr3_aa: CASRMTSGNTEAFF
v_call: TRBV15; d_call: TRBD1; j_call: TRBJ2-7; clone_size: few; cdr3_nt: TGTGCCACCAGCAGTAGTGTGGGGGACAGCTCCTACGAGCAGTACTTC; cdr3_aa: CATSSSVGDSSYEQYF
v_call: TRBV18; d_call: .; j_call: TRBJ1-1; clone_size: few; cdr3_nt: TGTGCCAGCTCCCCCCAGAGCATGAACACTGAAGCTTTCTTT; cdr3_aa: CASSPQSMNTEAFF
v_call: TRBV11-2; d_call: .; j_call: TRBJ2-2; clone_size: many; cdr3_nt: TGTGCCAGCAGCTTAGTAGGGGGGAACACCGGGGAGCTGTTTTTT; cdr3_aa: CASSLVGGNTGELFF
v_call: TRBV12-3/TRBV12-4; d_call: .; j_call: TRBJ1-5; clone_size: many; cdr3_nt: TGTGCCAGCAGGGGGATCAGCAATCAGCCCCAGCATTTT; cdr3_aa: CASRGISNQPQHF
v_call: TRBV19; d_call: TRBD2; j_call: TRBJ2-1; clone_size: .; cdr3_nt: TGTGCCAGTTCACTAGCGGTTTTGGGTAACAATGAGCAGTTCTTC; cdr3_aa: CASSLAVLGNNEQFF
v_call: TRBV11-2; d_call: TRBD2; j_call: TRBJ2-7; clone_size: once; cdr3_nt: TGTGCCAGCAGCCCCTCGGATAGCGGGAGTCTCTACGAGCAGTACTTC; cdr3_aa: CASSPSDSGSLYEQYF
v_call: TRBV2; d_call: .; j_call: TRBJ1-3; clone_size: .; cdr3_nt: TGTGCCAGCAGTGAAACGGAATCCGGAAACACCATATATTTT; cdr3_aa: CASSETESGNTIYF
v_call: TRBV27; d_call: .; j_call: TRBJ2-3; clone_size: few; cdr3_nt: TGTGCCAACAGGTTCTTAGGGGACCGCCTCCGCGATACGCAGTATTTT; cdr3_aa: CANRFLGDRLRDTQYF
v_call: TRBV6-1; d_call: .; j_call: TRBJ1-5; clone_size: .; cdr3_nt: TGTGCCGTCCGGGGCAGCAATCAGCCCCAGCATTTT; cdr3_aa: CAVRGSNQPQHF
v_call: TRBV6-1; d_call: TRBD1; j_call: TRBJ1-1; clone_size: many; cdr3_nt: TGTGCCAGCAGTGATGCGGACAGGGAAGCTTTCTTT; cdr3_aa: CASSDADREAFF